This T cell receptor (beta chain) was recorded in a study of control samples from healthy donors and cancer patients. Generated by immunoSEQ multiplex PCR, the TCRdb table keeps only in-frame clones and is missing some. This sample has about 130,000 clones, with over 80% found just once. In germline, CDR1 is MDHEN, CDR2 SYDVKM. This CDR3 spans 12 amino acids. V lost 3 bases and J lost 11, with 13 bases in between. The sample comprised blood. This rearrangement joins TRBV28 to TRBJ1-1, with D unclear. The sequence came from a woman between 45 and 65 years old in good health. DNA for the CDR3: TGTGCCAGCAGTTTGAGGGCAGTTCAGGCTTTCTTT. Protein: CASSLRAVQAFF.